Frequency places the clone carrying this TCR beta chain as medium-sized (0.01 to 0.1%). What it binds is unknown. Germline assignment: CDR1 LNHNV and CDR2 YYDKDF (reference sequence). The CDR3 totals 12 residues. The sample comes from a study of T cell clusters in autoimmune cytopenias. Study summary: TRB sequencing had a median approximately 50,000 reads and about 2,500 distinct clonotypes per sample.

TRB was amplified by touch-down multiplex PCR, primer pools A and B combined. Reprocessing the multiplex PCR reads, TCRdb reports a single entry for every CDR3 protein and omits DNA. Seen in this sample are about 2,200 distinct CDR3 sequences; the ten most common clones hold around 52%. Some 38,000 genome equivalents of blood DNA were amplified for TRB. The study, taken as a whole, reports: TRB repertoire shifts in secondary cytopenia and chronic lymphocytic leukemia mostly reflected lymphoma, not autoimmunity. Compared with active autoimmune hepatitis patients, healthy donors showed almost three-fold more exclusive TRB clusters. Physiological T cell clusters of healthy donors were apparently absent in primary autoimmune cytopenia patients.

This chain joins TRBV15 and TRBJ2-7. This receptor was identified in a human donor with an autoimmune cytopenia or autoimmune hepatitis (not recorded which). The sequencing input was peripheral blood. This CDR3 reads CATSRDSYEQYF. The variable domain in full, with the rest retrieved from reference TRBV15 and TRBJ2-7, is DAMVIQNPRYQVTQFGKPVTLSCSQTLNHNVMYWYQQKSSQAPKLLFHYYDKDFNNEADTPDNFQSRRPNTSFCFLDIRSPGLGDTAMYLCATSRDSYEQYFGPGTRLTVT.